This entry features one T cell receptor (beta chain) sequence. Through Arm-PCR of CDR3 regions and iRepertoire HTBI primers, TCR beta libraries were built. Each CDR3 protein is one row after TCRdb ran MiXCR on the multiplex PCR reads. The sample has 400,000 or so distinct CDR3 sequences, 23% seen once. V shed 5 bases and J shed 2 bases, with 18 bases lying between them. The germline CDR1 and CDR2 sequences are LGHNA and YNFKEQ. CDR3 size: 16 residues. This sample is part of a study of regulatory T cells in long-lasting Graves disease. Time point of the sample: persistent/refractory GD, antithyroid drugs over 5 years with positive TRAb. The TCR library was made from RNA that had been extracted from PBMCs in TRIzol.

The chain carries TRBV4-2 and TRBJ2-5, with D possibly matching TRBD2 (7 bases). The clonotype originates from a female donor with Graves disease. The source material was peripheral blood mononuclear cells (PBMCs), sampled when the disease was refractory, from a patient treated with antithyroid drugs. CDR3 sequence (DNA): TGTGCCAGCAGCGAAGGGGGAGGGGCAGCACAAGAGACCCAGTACTTC. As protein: CASSEGGGAAQETQYF.